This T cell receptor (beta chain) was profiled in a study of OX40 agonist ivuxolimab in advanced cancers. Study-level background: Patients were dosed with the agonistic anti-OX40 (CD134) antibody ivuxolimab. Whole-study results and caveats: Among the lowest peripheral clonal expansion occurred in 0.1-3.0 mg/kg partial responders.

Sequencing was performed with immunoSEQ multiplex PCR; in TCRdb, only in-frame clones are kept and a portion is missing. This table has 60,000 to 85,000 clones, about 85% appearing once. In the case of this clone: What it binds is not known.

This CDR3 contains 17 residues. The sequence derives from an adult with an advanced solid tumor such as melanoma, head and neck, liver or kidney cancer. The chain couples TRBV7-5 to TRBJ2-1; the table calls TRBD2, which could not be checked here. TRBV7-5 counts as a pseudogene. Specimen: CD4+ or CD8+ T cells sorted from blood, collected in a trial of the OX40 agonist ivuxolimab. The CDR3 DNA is TGTGCCAGAAGCTTTCCTAGCGGGGGCCCCAGAGACAATGAGCAGTTCTTC. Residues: CARSFPSGGPRDNEQFF.